This passage covers 23 T cell receptor beta chains from one sample sequenced in a study of PD-L1 blockade in urothelial cancer. Measured with immunoSEQ multiplex PCR; TCRdb has only the in-frame clones, and not every one. The profile covers under 35,000 clones, with over 80% appearing a single time and approximately 3.7% taken by the ten largest. Source: PBMCs, taken around atezolizumab (anti-PD-L1) treatment. Source of these receptors: a man in his forties or fifties with urothelial cancer.

This chain connects TRBV30 to TRBJ1-5, with D perhaps TRBD1 (6 bases). V lost 5 bases, J lost 2 bases, and 19 bases lay in between. The length of the CDR3 is 16 residues. The V gene's germline CDR1 is GTSNPN and CDR2 SVGIG (reference sequence). In nucleotides, the CDR3 is TGTGCCTGGGGCGAGGGGGACCTATGGGGCAATCAGCCCCAGCATTTT. It yields the protein CAWGEGDLWGNQPQHF.

This sequence joins TRBV5-1 and TRBJ1-1, with a possible D match to TRBD1 (5 bases). The CDR3 is made up of 12 amino acids. V shed 0 bases and J shed 5 bases, with 5 bases lying between them. Germline V gene data show CDR1 as SGHRS and CDR2 as YFSETQ. DNA of the CDR3: TGCGCCAGCAGCTTGGAGGGGACTGAAGCTTTCTTT. Translated: CASSLEGTEAFF.

This chain links TRBV10-1 with TRBJ1-1, with 9 bases matching TRBD1. Germline CDR1 WNHNN, CDR2 SYGVQD (reference sequence). This CDR3 has 17 amino acids. With V trimmed by 1 base and J by 6 bases, 12 bases remained unmatched. In DNA, the CDR3 is TGCGCCAGCAGTGAGTTTGCACAGGGGGCGCAATTTTCTGAAGCTTTCTTT. Its translation: CASSEFAQGAQFSEAFF.

The chain has TRBV14 and TRBJ2-7; 8 bases line up with TRBD1. V gave up 2 bases and J gave up 2 bases; unmatched junction bases: 8. The CDR3 covers 16 residues. Germline lookup yields CDR1 SGHDN and CDR2 FVKESK. CDR3 residues: CASSQTGGDPTYEQYF. The CDR3 nucleotides read TGTGCCAGCAGCCAAACAGGGGGTGACCCGACCTACGAGCAGTACTTC.

The J gene is TRBJ1-5, the V gene TRBV9; weak D call: TRBD1 (6 bases). The CDR3 totals 15 residues. The germline V and J ends were trimmed by 4 bases and 0 bases, with 11 bases remaining between them. Germline V CDR1 and CDR2: SGDLS, YYNGEE. The CDR3 reads CASSTGQFSNQPQHF. The CDR3, as DNA: TGTGCCAGCAGCACTGGACAGTTTAGCAATCAGCCCCAGCATTTT.

This rearrangement joins TRBV6-1 to TRBJ2-5; 7 positions agree with TRBD1. Germline V gene sequence: CDR1 MNHNS, CDR2 SASEGT. The V gene end was trimmed by 6 bases and the J gene end by 5 bases; junction bases not matched to a gene: 3. The CDR3 is 12 amino acids. In DNA, the CDR3 is TGTGCCAGCAGCGGGACAGTCGAGACCCAGTACTTC. It specifies CASSGTVETQYF.

The chain uses TRBV4-2 and TRBJ1-2; 8 bases are a match to TRBD1. After removal of 1 base from V and 6 bases from J, the junction contained 7 bases not matched to a gene. Germline V gives CDR1 LGHNA, CDR2 YNFKEQ. The CDR3 is 15 amino acids. The CDR3 sequence is CASSQVTQGDDGYTF. In DNA form, the CDR3 reads TGTGCCAGCAGCCAAGTTACACAGGGGGACGATGGCTACACCTTC.

The chain links TRBV7-2 to TRBJ2-7; D not resolved. This CDR3 spans 14 amino acids. From germline, CDR1 is SGHTA and CDR2 FQGNSA. With 0 bases removed from V and 2 bases from J, the gap between germline ends came to 8 bases. The CDR3: CASSLAVGTYEQYF. The DNA of the CDR3 is TGTGCCAGCAGCTTAGCGGTCGGTACCTACGAGCAGTACTTC.

The rearrangement joins TRBV13 to TRBJ2-7, with D perhaps matching TRBD2 (5 bases). The CDR3 runs 15 residues. Trimming removed 7 bases from V and 3 bases from J, with 19 bases in between. Germline V CDR1 and CDR2: PRHDT, FYEKMQ (reference sequence). CDR3 protein: CASKVKLDAHYEQYF. DNA of the CDR3: TGTGCCAGCAAGGTAAAACTAGATGCCCACTACGAGCAGTACTTC.

The chain uses TRBV7-3 and TRBJ2-3; 7 bases are shared with TRBD1. Losses at the gene ends were 5 bases for V and 5 bases for J; bases not matched to a gene: 4. The germline gives CDR1 SGHTA, CDR2 FQGTGA. CDR3 length: 13 amino acids. In DNA form, the CDR3 reads TGTGCCAGCAGCCCCCGGGACAGAGATACGCAGTATTTT. Translating gives CASSPRDRDTQYF.

This clone is a singleton in its sample. The chain employs TRBV6-6 and TRBJ2-3; D is possibly TRBD2 (6 bases). This CDR3 region has 15 residues. Between the trimmed V and J ends, which lost 2 bases and 1 base, there was a span of 10 bases. CDR1 and CDR2 (germline): MNHNY, SVGAGI (reference sequence). For the CDR3, the DNA is TGTGCCAGCAGTTACGCGAGGGAGGGCACAGATACGCAGTATTTT. It specifies CASSYAREGTDTQYF.

This clone was picked up a small number of times. The chain links TRBV7-9 to TRBJ1-6, with TRBD1 matching 8 bases. This CDR3 spans 14 amino acids. Germline CDR1 reads SEHNR; CDR2 reads FQNEAQ (reference sequence). The V gene end was trimmed by 7 bases and the J gene end by 7 bases; junction bases not matched to a gene: 6. This CDR3 is CASTTGTGNSPLHF. CDR3 nucleotides: TGTGCCAGCACCACCGGGACAGGCAATTCACCCCTCCACTTT.

The chain recombines TRBV9 with TRBJ1-2, with D maybe TRBD1 (5 bases). The germline V gene encodes CDR1 SGDLS and CDR2 YYNGEE. V lost 1 base to trimming and J lost 2 bases, with 15 bases between them. This CDR3 spans 16 amino acids. CDR3 sequence (DNA): TGTGCCAGCAGCGTATTTGACAGCTCGGGCAACTATGGCTACACCTTC. This codes for CASSVFDSSGNYGYTF.

The rearrangement links TRBV4-1 to TRBJ2-1; 9 positions agree with TRBD2. The germline V gene has CDR1 MGHRA and CDR2 YSYEKL. The V and J ends lost 0 bases and 7 bases, in that order; junction bases with no gene match: 10. The CDR3 extends over 17 amino acids. The CDR3 loop reads CASSQDWIAGEGNEQFF. CDR3 DNA sequence: TGCGCCAGCAGCCAAGATTGGATAGCGGGGGAAGGTAATGAGCAGTTCTTC.

The count of this clone is one. The V call is TRBV30, the J call TRBJ1-1; 9 nucleotides match TRBD1. CDR3 length: 18 residues. Per the germline V gene, CDR1 is GTSNPN and CDR2 is SVGIG (reference sequence). V shed 4 bases and J 1 base; nucleotides not matched to a gene: 16. This CDR3 reads CAWTVRDRDPTKNTEAFF. In DNA, the CDR3 is TGTGCCTGGACGGTCCGGGACAGGGATCCGACGAAGAACACTGAAGCTTTCTTT.

This clone was recorded once. The CDR3 reads CASSLGDSPTDTQYF. The CDR3 nucleotides read TGTGCCAGCAGCTTGGGGGACAGCCCCACAGATACGCAGTATTTT. The V and J genes are TRBV5-4 and TRBJ2-3; 7 bases fit TRBD1. This CDR3 contains 15 residues. Germline CDR1 SGHNT, CDR2 YYREEE (reference sequence). With 0 bases clipped from V and 2 bases from J, the junction kept 3 bases outside the gene matches.

The chain carries TRBV13 and TRBJ2-7; maybe TRBD2 (6 bases). V lost 5 bases and J lost 2, with 10 bases in between. This CDR3 has 13 residues. Germline CDR1 PRHDT, CDR2 FYEKMQ (reference sequence). The CDR3, as DNA: TGTGCCAGCAGCCGACTAGGGCCCTACGAGCAGTACTTC. Translation: CASSRLGPYEQYF.

J is TRBJ1-5 and V is TRBV19, with D perhaps matching TRBD1 (5 bases). Trimming stripped 7 bases from V and 2 bases from J, with 15 bases between. The CDR3 covers 15 residues. Germline V gene data show CDR1 as LNHDA and CDR2 as SQIVND (reference sequence). In DNA, the CDR3 is TGTGCCAGTATCCGTGGAGGGGCTGGCAATCAGCCCCAGCATTTT. Translated, it gives CASIRGGAGNQPQHF.

In its sample, this clone was seen once. This chain connects TRBV7-9 to TRBJ2-7; 11 bases map to TRBD2. Germline loops: CDR1 SEHNR, CDR2 FQNEAQ (reference sequence). After removal of 0 bases from V and 3 bases from J, the junction contained 10 bases not matched to a gene. The CDR3 covers 18 residues. CDR3 amino acids: CASSLARGLGTSGYEQYF. The CDR3 DNA reads TGTGCCAGCAGCTTAGCGAGGGGGTTGGGGACTAGCGGCTACGAGCAGTACTTC.

In its sample, this clone was seen once. The genes are TRBV6-1 and TRBJ1-5; 8 bases align to TRBD1. This CDR3 spans 14 amino acids. Trimming at V came to 7 bases and at J to 2 bases, leaving 4 bases not matched to a gene. Germline CDR1 and CDR2: MNHNS and SASEGT. In DNA, the CDR3 is TGTGCCAGCAAAACAGGGGGTCGCAATCAGCCCCAGCATTTT. Amino acids: CASKTGGRNQPQHF.

Comment on this clone: One end of the junction varies from germline; a read error may be responsible. This chain links TRBV11-2 with TRBJ1-5; D remains unclear. CDR3 length equals 14 residues. CDR1 is SGHAT, CDR2 FQNNGV, per germline. CDR3 sequence reads: CASSLDNSNQPQHF. The CDR3 coding sequence is TGTGCCAGCAGCCTAGACAATTCAAATCAGCCCCAGCATTTT.

This clone has a handful of counts. The rearrangement uses TRBV5-1 and TRBJ2-5; tentative D call: TRBD2 (7 bases). CDR1 SGHRS and CDR2 YFSETQ come from the germline V gene. Trimming took 6 bases from V and 5 from J, leaving 29 bases between them. This CDR3 spans 18 amino acids. DNA of the CDR3: TGCGCCAGCAAAGTCGGAACGTCGGGCGGGGGCTCCGGGGAGACCCAGTACTTC. Its protein product is CASKVGTSGGGSGETQYF.

V is TRBV6-6 and J is TRBJ1-5, with D perhaps matching TRBD1 (6 bases). The V end was cut by 7 bases, the J end by 3 bases, with 16 bases between. The CDR3 has 15 amino acids. Germline V lookup: CDR1 MNHNY, CDR2 SVGAGI (reference sequence). The CDR3 nucleotides read TGTGCCAGCAATAAACAAGCAGGGGACAATCAGCCCCAGCATTTT. It encodes CASNKQAGDNQPQHF.